The rows below give T cell receptor beta chains drawn from one sample of a study of regulatory T cells in long-lasting Graves disease. TCRdb reprocessed the multiplex PCR reads via MiXCR and lists one record per CDR3 protein. The table lists 540,000 or so distinct CDR3 sequences, roughly 14% of them singletons. These data also featured in a second study, about T cells in Graves' hyperthyroidism and ophthalmopathy.

Specimen: peripheral blood mononuclear cells (PBMCs), collected at new diagnosis, from a patient treated with antithyroid drugs. These receptors were collected from a man between 25 and 39 years old with Graves disease. Each CDR3 is given with its conserved first and last residue. A D gene is named only where the DNA matches it firmly. The size entry is marked missing in some rows and otherwise reads once, few, many or a size class.

abundance | j_gene | d_gene | v_gene | CDR3aa | CDR3nt
- | TRBJ2-1 | - | TRBV19 | CATGWKEQFF | TGTGCCACCGGGTGGAAGGAGCAGTTCTTC
many | TRBJ1-6 | TRBD1 | TRBV7-2 | CASSLAQGNSPLHF | TGTGCCAGCAGCTTAGCACAGGGGAACTCACCCCTCCACTTT
- | TRBJ2-2 | TRBD2 | TRBV7-2 | CASSLGGAGLNAGELFF | TGTGCCAGCAGCTTAGGCGGAGCGGGGCTAAACGCCGGGGAGCTGTTTTTT
many | TRBJ1-5 | TRBD1 | TRBV6-1 | CASIDRANVNQPQHF | TGTGCCAGCATCGACAGGGCCAACGTCAATCAGCCCCAGCATTTT
many | TRBJ2-1 | TRBD2 | TRBV2 | CAGRRLAGAAEQFF | TGTGCCGGGCGGAGACTAGCGGGAGCAGCTGAGCAGTTCTTC
many | TRBJ2-7 | TRBD2 | TRBV6-1 | CASSEAPTSGRPEQYF | TGTGCCAGCAGTGAAGCCCCGACTAGCGGGAGACCCGAGCAGTACTTC
- | TRBJ2-6 | - | TRBV27 | CASRPQGSGANVLTF | TGTGCCAGCAGGCCACAGGGAAGTGGGGCCAACGTCCTGACTTTC
few | TRBJ1-1 | TRBD1 | TRBV6-2/TRBV6-3 | CASTRQGENAEAFF | TGTGCCAGCACCCGACAGGGGGAGAACGCTGAAGCTTTCTTT
many | TRBJ1-3 | - | TRBV12-3/TRBV12-4 | CASDRDIISGNTIYF | TGTGCCAGCGACCGGGACATAATCTCTGGAAACACCATATATTTT
- | TRBJ2-3 | TRBD2 | TRBV6-1 | CASSVLAGADTQYF | TGTGCCAGCAGCGTTTTAGCGGGAGCCGATACGCAGTATTTT
many | TRBJ2-3 | - | TRBV20-1 | CSAEPPRSTYTQYF | TGCAGTGCTGAACCTCCTAGATCCACCTATACGCAGTATTTT
many | TRBJ2-6 | - | TRBV28 | CASSLVGAGGANVLTF | TGTGCCAGCAGTTTAGTGGGGGCGGGGGGGGCCAACGTCCTGACTTTC
many | TRBJ1-6 | TRBD1 | TRBV12-3/TRBV12-4 | CASSFYGTGSSPLHF | TGTGCCAGCAGTTTTTACGGGACAGGGTCGTCACCCCTCCACTTT
many | TRBJ2-2 | TRBD1 | TRBV2 | CASSGQGAANTGELFF | TGTGCCAGCAGCGGACAGGGGGCCGCGAACACCGGGGAGCTGTTTTTT
- | TRBJ2-1 | TRBD1 | TRBV6-2/TRBV6-3 | CATGQANYNEQFF | TGTGCCACCGGACAGGCCAACTACAATGAGCAGTTCTTC
- | TRBJ2-7 | TRBD2 | TRBV10-3 | CAISDGLAGASYEQYF | TGTGCCATCAGTGACGGACTAGCGGGTGCTTCCTACGAGCAGTACTTC
- | TRBJ2-1 | TRBD1 | TRBV3-1 | CASSPLDRALSSYNEQFF | TGTGCCAGCAGCCCCTTAGACAGGGCGTTAAGCTCCTACAATGAGCAGTTCTTC
many | TRBJ2-3 | - | TRBV6-5 | CASSYSPWGGTDTQYF | TGTGCCAGCAGTTACTCGCCGTGGGGGGGCACAGATACGCAGTATTTT
many | TRBJ2-1 | TRBD2 | TRBV3-1 | CASSRSGMEEQFF | TGTGCCAGCAGCCGTAGCGGGATGGAGGAGCAGTTCTTC
- | TRBJ2-3 | TRBD2 | TRBV24-1 | CATSDIVAGTTDTQYF | TGTGCCACCAGTGATATTGTAGCGGGAACGACAGATACGCAGTATTTT
- | TRBJ2-7 | - | TRBV4-1 | CASSQVLTYEQYF | TGCGCCAGCAGCCAAGTTCTGACCTACGAGCAGTACTTC
few | TRBJ2-6 | - | TRBV29-1 | CSVGVRAGANVLTF | TGCAGCGTGGGGGTGCGCGCTGGGGCCAACGTCCTGACTTTC
few | TRBJ2-1 | - | TRBV24-1 | CATTGEKGADEQFF | TGTGCCACCACGGGAGAAAAGGGGGCGGATGAGCAGTTCTTC
many | TRBJ2-2 | - | TRBV19 | CASSGARTGELFF | TGTGCCAGTAGTGGGGCGAGAACCGGGGAGCTGTTTTTT
few | TRBJ2-6 | TRBD1 | TRBV27 | CASSIQGARLTNVLTF | TGTGCCAGCAGTATACAGGGGGCCCGCCTGACCAACGTCCTGACTTTC
- | TRBJ1-4 | - | TRBV6-9 | CASSYEISQKPFF | TGTGCCAGCAGTTACGAAATATCGCAGAAACCGTTTTTT
few | TRBJ2-7 | TRBD2 | TRBV11-2 | CASGRTSGGSYEQYF | TGTGCCAGCGGCCGGACTAGCGGGGGCTCCTACGAGCAGTACTTC
few | TRBJ2-3 | - | TRBV25-1 | CATAPGTDTQYF | TGTGCCACCGCCCCCGGCACAGATACGCAGTATTTT
many | TRBJ1-1 | TRBD1 | TRBV29-1 | CSVHQTGVLEAFF | TGCAGCGTTCACCAAACAGGGGTCCTCGAAGCTTTCTTT
- | TRBJ2-7 | TRBD2 | TRBV20-1 | CSARASGREGYEQYF | TGCAGTGCTAGAGCCTCCGGGCGGGAGGGCTACGAGCAGTACTTC
many | TRBJ1-1 | - | TRBV7-9 | CASRSGRSEAFF | TGTGCCAGCCGATCTGGCAGGTCTGAAGCTTTCTTT
- | TRBJ2-7 | TRBD2 | TRBV6-1 | CASRPNWASGTYEQYF | TGTGCCAGCAGACCTAATTGGGCTAGCGGCACCTACGAGCAGTACTTC
many | TRBJ1-1 | TRBD1 | TRBV27 | CASTLQGARVVAFF | TGTGCCAGCACTTTACAGGGGGCGCGGGTAGTAGCTTTCTTT
- | TRBJ2-2 | - | TRBV10-3 | CAIRPDAGELFF | TGTGCCATCAGACCGGACGCCGGGGAGCTGTTTTTT
many | TRBJ2-3 | - | TRBV5-6 | CASTWSTDTQYF | TGTGCCAGCACCTGGAGCACAGATACGCAGTATTTT
many | TRBJ2-7 | TRBD2 | TRBV20-1 | CSAPRVAGGEQYF | TGCAGTGCTCCCCGGGTAGCGGGAGGCGAGCAGTACTTC
many | TRBJ1-1 | - | TRBV12-3/TRBV12-4 | CASSWGSRGRTNTEAFF | TGTGCCAGCAGTTGGGGGAGTCGGGGAAGGACGAACACTGAAGCTTTCTTT
- | TRBJ1-2 | - | TRBV29-1 | CSVSGYYGYTF | TGCAGCGTCTCGGGGTACTATGGCTACACCTTC
many | TRBJ1-2 | - | TRBV7-2 | CASSGLRGYGYTF | TGTGCCAGCAGCGGTCTGAGGGGCTATGGCTACACCTTC
- | TRBJ2-5 | TRBD2 | TRBV20-1 | CSAREGGYQETLYF | TGCAGTGCTAGAGAGGGGGGGTACCAAGAGACCCTGTACTTC
many | TRBJ2-2 | - | TRBV10-1 | CASSSGTPNTGELFF | TGCGCCAGCAGCTCCGGGACACCGAACACCGGGGAGCTGTTTTTT
- | TRBJ2-2 | TRBD2 | TRBV6-9 | CASSYLTSGRAVSGELFF | TGTGCCAGCAGTTACCTCACTAGCGGGAGGGCCGTCTCCGGGGAGCTGTTTTTT
many | TRBJ1-5 | TRBD1 | TRBV6-1 | CASSPSDRGRNQPQHF | TGTGCCAGCAGTCCTTCGGACAGGGGGCGAAATCAGCCCCAGCATTTT
many | TRBJ2-1 | TRBD2 | TRBV29-1 | CSVGVIAGGSSYNEQFF | TGCAGCGTTGGGGTAATAGCGGGAGGAAGCTCCTACAATGAGCAGTTCTTC
many | TRBJ2-2 | - | TRBV29-1 | CSVEDREETGELFF | TGCAGCGTTGAAGACAGGGAAGAAACCGGGGAGCTGTTTTTT
- | TRBJ2-1 | TRBD2 | TRBV20-1 | CSARDQTSGRGVQFF | TGCAGTGCTAGAGATCAGACTAGCGGGAGGGGAGTTCAGTTCTTC
- | TRBJ2-5 | TRBD2 | TRBV4-1 | CASSQTRTSGPHKTQETQYF | TGCGCCAGCAGCCAGACTCGGACTAGCGGACCTCATAAGACGCAAGAGACCCAGTACTTC
once | TRBJ1-2 | - | TRBV4-1 | CASSQDPAGASNYGYTF | TGCGCCAGCAGCCAAGACCCTGCGGGGGCCTCTAACTATGGCTACACCTTC
few | TRBJ1-1 | - | TRBV19 | CASKKEWDSEAFF | TGTGCCAGTAAGAAGGAATGGGACTCTGAAGCTTTCTTT
many | TRBJ2-7 | - | TRBV28 | CASTGRPYEQYF | TGTGCCAGCACGGGGAGACCCTACGAGCAGTACTTC